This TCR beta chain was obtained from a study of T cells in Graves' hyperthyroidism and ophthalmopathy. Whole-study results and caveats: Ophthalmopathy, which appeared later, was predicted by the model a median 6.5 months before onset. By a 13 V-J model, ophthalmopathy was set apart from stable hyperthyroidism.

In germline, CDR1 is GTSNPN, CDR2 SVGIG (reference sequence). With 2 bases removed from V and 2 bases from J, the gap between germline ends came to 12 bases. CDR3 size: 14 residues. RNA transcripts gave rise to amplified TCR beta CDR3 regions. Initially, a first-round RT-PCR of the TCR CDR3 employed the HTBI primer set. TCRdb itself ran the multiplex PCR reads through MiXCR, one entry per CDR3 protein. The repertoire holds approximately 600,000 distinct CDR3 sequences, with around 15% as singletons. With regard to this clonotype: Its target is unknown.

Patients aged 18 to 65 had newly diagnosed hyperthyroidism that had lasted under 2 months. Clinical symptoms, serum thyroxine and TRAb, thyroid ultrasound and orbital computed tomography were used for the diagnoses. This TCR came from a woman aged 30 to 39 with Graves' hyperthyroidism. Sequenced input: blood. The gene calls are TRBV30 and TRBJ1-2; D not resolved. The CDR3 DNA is TGTGCCTGGAGTCGGGCCTCTTTCAACTATGGCTACACCTTC. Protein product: CAWSRASFNYGYTF.